A single sample is the source of the 21 T cell receptor beta chains below, sequenced in a study of T cells in Graves' hyperthyroidism and ophthalmopathy. Using RNA transcripts as the source, TCR beta CDR3 regions were amplified. HTBI primers were the set used in a first-round RT-PCR of the TCR CDR3. TCRdb recomputed calls from the multiplex PCR reads with MiXCR, one row per CDR3 protein. The table shows more than 350,000 distinct CDR3 sequences, with about 15% occurring only once. The sequenced material came from blood. The receptors come from a woman aged 55-70 years with Graves' ophthalmopathy.

This chain connects TRBV11-2 to TRBJ2-1, with a possible D match to TRBD2 (6 bases). The germline V gene has CDR1 SGHAT and CDR2 FQNNGV. Trimming took off 1 base at V and 9 bases at J, with 16 bases between the two ends. The CDR3 sequence is 15 residues long. The CDR3 bases are TGTGCCAGCAGCTTAGTAAATGGTGGACTATTTGAGCAGTTCTTC. Translated, it gives CASSLVNGGLFEQFF.

In this sample, this clonotype turned up many times. The chain couples TRBV7-2 to TRBJ2-3; 8 nucleotides match TRBD2. J lost 4 bases, V lost 5 bases, and 8 bases had no gene match. CDR1 and CDR2 from the germline V gene are SGHTA and FQGNSA. This CDR3 has 15 residues. DNA of the CDR3: TGTGCCAGCAGCCAAAACAGCGGGAGCTCAGATACGCAGTATTTT. Protein product: CASSQNSGSSDTQYF.

This clonotype has ten or more counts. The chain links TRBV20-1 to TRBJ1-1; the D is unclear. V lost 5 bases to trimming and J lost 6 bases, with 19 bases between them. Per the germline V gene, CDR1 is DFQATT and CDR2 is SNEGSKA (reference sequence). CDR3 size: 14 residues. The CDR3 nucleotides read TGCAGTGCTGAGAGGACCCGGGAAGGCGCTGAAGCTTTCTTT. It encodes CSAERTREGAEAFF.

This clonotype occurred many times. The J gene is TRBJ2-3, the V gene TRBV12-3 or TRBV12-4; D may be TRBD2 (5 bases). CDR3 length equals 14 residues. Trimming removed 4 bases from V and 1 base from J, with 9 bases in between. As DNA, the CDR3 is TGTGCCAGCAGTTCGTCCGGGGGCACAGATACGCAGTATTTT. Its protein is CASSSSGGTDTQYF.

The chain combines TRBV6-2 or TRBV6-3 with TRBJ2-1; 7 bases fit TRBD2. CDR3 length: 14 residues. CDR1 is MNHEY and CDR2 is SVGEGT in the germline V gene. J gave up 6 bases and V 7 bases, and 9 bases lay outside the gene matches. The CDR3: CASTLAGSSNEQFF. DNA for the CDR3: TGTGCCAGCACGTTAGCGGGTTCAAGCAATGAGCAGTTCTTC.

A remark on this clonotype: A much larger clone sits a single nucleotide away, making a read error possible. The chain uses TRBV27 and TRBJ2-5; 10 nucleotides align to TRBD1. Trimming cost V 6 bases and J 5 bases; bases outside gene matches: 15. CDR1 is MNHEY, CDR2 SMNVEV, per germline (reference sequence). The CDR3 totals 17 residues. CDR3 bases: TGTGCCAGCAGCTCCAGGTTTGGGACAGGGGCCGGGGAGACCCAGTACTTC. This translates into CASSSRFGTGAGETQYF.

This rearrangement joins TRBV29-1 to TRBJ2-7; 9 bases map to TRBD1. V lost 6 bases and J lost 2; bases outside the gene matches: 2. Germline-derived CDR1 and CDR2 are SQVTM and ANQGSEA. This CDR3 spans 12 amino acids. The CDR3 spells CSVNRGPYEQYF. The CDR3 region has the DNA TGCAGCGTGAACAGGGGGCCCTACGAGCAGTACTTC.

This clonotype showed up many times. The chain recombines TRBV18 with TRBJ2-5, with 10 bases identical to TRBD1. This CDR3 has 14 amino acids. Looked up from germline, CDR1 is KGHSH and CDR2 is LQKENI. V lost 6 bases and J lost 2; bases outside the gene matches: 3. In nucleotides, the CDR3 is TGTGCCAGCTCGCGGACAGGGGGACAAGAGACCCAGTACTTC. Its protein is CASSRTGGQETQYF.

This clonotype was counted at least ten times. The V call is TRBV6-1, the J call TRBJ2-5; 8 positions match TRBD1. CDR3 length: 15 residues. V dropped 8 bases and J dropped 7; count of bases not matched to a gene: 15. The germline V gene encodes CDR1 MNHNS and CDR2 SASEGT. The CDR3 loop is CASGGTGVTRWTQYF. The CDR3 DNA sequence: TGTGCCAGCGGCGGGACAGGAGTCACCCGGTGGACCCAGTACTTC.

This clonotype was detected a few times. This chain connects TRBV20-1 to TRBJ2-5; 12 bases are shared with TRBD2. Germline V gives CDR1 DFQATT, CDR2 SNEGSKA (reference sequence). The CDR3 sequence is 24 residues long. Unmatched junction bases numbered 35, after V lost 5 bases and J lost 4 bases. The CDR3 loop reads CSASMTKPLGRLAGVDWIRETQYF. As DNA, the CDR3 is TGCAGTGCTTCAATGACTAAACCACTAGGAAGACTAGCGGGAGTGGATTGGATAAGAGAGACCCAGTACTTC.

This clonotype was counted at least ten times. V gene TRBV11-3 combines with J gene TRBJ2-7; unclear D gene. This CDR3 has 14 residues. The V gene's germline CDR1 is SGHNT and CDR2 YENEEA. V lost 1 base and J lost 2, with 9 bases in between. In nucleotides, the CDR3 is TGTGCCAGCAGCTTAGGCAGCCCGCCCTACGAGCAGTACTTC. It is translated as CASSLGSPPYEQYF.

The gene calls are TRBV5-4 and TRBJ2-5; the match to TRBD2 covers 10 bases. The germline gives CDR1 SGHNT, CDR2 YYREEE (reference sequence). Trimming at V came to 1 base and at J to 0 bases, leaving 3 bases not matched to a gene. This CDR3 comprises 16 residues. In DNA form, the CDR3 reads TGTGCCAGCAGCTTGATCGGACTAGCGGACCAAGAGACCCAGTACTTC. Protein: CASSLIGLADQETQYF.

This clonotype was found a few times. The J gene is TRBJ2-1, the V gene TRBV9; TRBD2 agrees at 13 bases. The CDR3 is 18 residues long. V dropped 4 bases and J dropped 0; count of bases not matched to a gene: 7. Germline V gene sequence: CDR1 SGDLS, CDR2 YYNGEE. CDR3 in DNA: TGTGCCAGCAGCTCACCGGGACTAGCGGGAAGCTCCTACAATGAGCAGTTCTTC. Protein sequence: CASSSPGLAGSSYNEQFF.

The chain has TRBV5-1 and TRBJ1-4; D is unresolved. This CDR3 spans 13 amino acids. With 5 bases removed from V and 8 bases from J, the gap between germline ends came to 13 bases. Germline V gene data show CDR1 as SGHRS and CDR2 as YFSETQ. The CDR3 reads CASRHGDTEKLFF. CDR3 DNA sequence: TGCGCCAGCAGGCACGGGGATACGGAAAAACTGTTTTTT.

The table lists this clonotype with many counts. V usage is TRBV7-2 and J usage is TRBJ1-2, with a possible D match to TRBD1 (5 bases). The germline V and J ends were trimmed by 7 bases and 4 bases, with 16 bases remaining between them. Germline-derived CDR1 and CDR2 are SGHTA and FQGNSA. The CDR3 has 14 amino acids. CDR3 nucleotide sequence: TGTGCCAGCACCGACGCGGCAGGGCCCTATGGCTACACCTTC. It yields the protein CASTDAAGPYGYTF.

The chain couples TRBV25-1 to TRBJ2-1; 9 nucleotides align to TRBD2. The CDR3 totals 16 residues. The V gene's germline CDR1 is MGHDK and CDR2 SYGVNS. The V segment lost 3 bases and the J segment 9 bases; nucleotides outside the gene matches: 12. DNA for the CDR3: TGTGCCAGCAGTGACCCCATGTCGGCGGGAGGGAGTGAGCAGTTCTTC. Its translation is CASSDPMSAGGSEQFF.

This clonotype was observed at least ten times. This chain joins TRBV18 and TRBJ1-5; 8 nucleotides agree with TRBD1. Trimming took 5 bases from V and 3 from J; bases not matched to a gene: 3. In germline, CDR1 is KGHSH, CDR2 LQKENI. The length of the CDR3 is 14 residues. The CDR3 nucleotides read TGTGCCAGCTCAACAGGGGGAGTCAATCAGCCCCAGCATTTT. Its translation is CASSTGGVNQPQHF.

This clonotype was detected ten times or more. The J gene is TRBJ2-3, the V gene TRBV24-1; 9 bases map to TRBD2. V lost 3 bases and J lost 4; bases outside the gene matches: 10. Germline V gene data show CDR1 as KGHDR and CDR2 as SFDVKD. CDR3 size: 17 residues. The CDR3 region has the DNA TGTGCCACCAGTGATACGACCCTAGCGGGGAGGGCAGATACGCAGTATTTT. It translates to CATSDTTLAGRADTQYF.

In its sample, this clonotype was seen a few times. The J gene is TRBJ2-7, the V gene TRBV5-1, with 8 bases fitting TRBD1. This CDR3 contains 14 residues. The trim removed 3 bases at V and 8 bases at J, leaving 10 bases unmatched. Germline V gene sequence: CDR1 SGHRS, CDR2 YFSETQ. The chain's CDR3 is CASSSRDRFTKQYF. CDR3 sequence (DNA): TGCGCCAGCAGCTCTCGGGACAGGTTCACGAAGCAGTACTTC. Supplemented by reference TRBV5-1 and TRBJ2-7, the full variable domain reads KAGVTQTPRYLIKTRGQQVTLSCSPISGHRSVSWYQQTPGQGLQFLFEYFSETQRNKGNFPGRFSGRQFSNSRSEMNVSTLELGDSALYLCASSSRDRFTKQYFGPGTRLTVT.

This clonotype has ten or more counts. The chain uses TRBV2 and TRBJ1-4; D remains unclear. Germline assignment: CDR1 SNHLY and CDR2 FYNNEI. With 8 bases removed from V and 7 bases from J, the gap between germline ends came to 20 bases. The CDR3 sequence is 15 residues long. DNA for the CDR3: TGTGCCAGCCAGGATGCGGGCCAGGCGGGTGAAAAACTGTTTTTT. This sequence encodes CASQDAGQAGEKLFF.

The table lists this clonotype with many counts. The V and J genes are TRBV24-1 and TRBJ2-5, with 9 positions matching TRBD2. V lost 5 bases and J lost 4; bases outside the gene matches: 19. The CDR3 runs to 19 residues. CDR1 and CDR2 from the germline V gene are KGHDR and SFDVKD. The CDR3 here is CATSAASGTRRGVGETQYF. Here the CDR3 DNA reads TGTGCCACCAGTGCTGCTAGCGGGACCCGGAGGGGGGTTGGAGAGACCCAGTACTTC.